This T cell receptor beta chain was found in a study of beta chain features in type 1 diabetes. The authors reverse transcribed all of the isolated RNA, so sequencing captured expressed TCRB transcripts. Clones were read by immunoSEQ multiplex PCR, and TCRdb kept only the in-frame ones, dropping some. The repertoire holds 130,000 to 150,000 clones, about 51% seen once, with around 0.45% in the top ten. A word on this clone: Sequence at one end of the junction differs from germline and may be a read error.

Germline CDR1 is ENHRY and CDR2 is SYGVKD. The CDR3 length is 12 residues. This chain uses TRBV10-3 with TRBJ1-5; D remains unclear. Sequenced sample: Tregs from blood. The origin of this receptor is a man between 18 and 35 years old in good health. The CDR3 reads CAVSESREPQHF. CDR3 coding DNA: TGTGCCGTCAGTGAGTCGAGGGAGCCCCAGCATTTT.